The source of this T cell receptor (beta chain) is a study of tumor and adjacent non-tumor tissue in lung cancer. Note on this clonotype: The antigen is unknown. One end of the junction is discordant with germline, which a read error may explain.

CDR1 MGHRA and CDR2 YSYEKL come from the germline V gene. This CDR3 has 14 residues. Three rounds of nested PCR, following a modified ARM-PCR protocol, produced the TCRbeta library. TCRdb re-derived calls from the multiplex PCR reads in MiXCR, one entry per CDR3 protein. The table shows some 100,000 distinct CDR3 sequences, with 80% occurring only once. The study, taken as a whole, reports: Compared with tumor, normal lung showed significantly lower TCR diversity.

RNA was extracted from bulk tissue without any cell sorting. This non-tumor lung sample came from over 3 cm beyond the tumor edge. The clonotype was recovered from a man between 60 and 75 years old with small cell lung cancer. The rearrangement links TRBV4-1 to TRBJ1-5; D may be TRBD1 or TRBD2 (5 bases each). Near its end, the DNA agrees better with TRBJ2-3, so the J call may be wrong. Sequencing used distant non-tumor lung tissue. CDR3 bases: TGCTCCAGCAGCCATCGGACGGGGCAAGGGCCCCAGTATTTT. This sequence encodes CSSSHRTGQGPQYF.